This T cell receptor beta chain was recovered during a study of blood T cell repertoires in COVID-19. Looking at the study overall: T cells, B-cell-depleted T cells, or PBMCs supplied cDNA or gDNA.

Sequencing used immunoSEQ multiplex PCR; TCRdb keeps in-frame clones, though not all of them. Of roughly 62,000 clones listed, roughly four fifths are singletons. The CDR3 length is 16 residues. Germline V gene data show CDR1 as SEHNR and CDR2 as FQNEAQ (reference sequence). V dropped 0 bases and J dropped 0 bases, with 11 bases sitting between them. This rearrangement joins TRBV7-9 to TRBJ2-5, with D uncertain. The sample comprised peripheral blood. The clonotype was recovered from a man aged 55 to 70 with acute or convalescent COVID-19. The CDR3 spells CASSLAGSQYQETQYF. CDR3 in DNA: TGTGCCAGCAGCTTAGCCGGGTCCCAATACCAAGAGACCCAGTACTTC.